This TCR beta chain was found in a study of blood T cells in healthy people across ages. Next came a second PCR, run for about 6 to 12 cycles, which used a sample-barcoded 5' primer along with a J-beta primer mix. Carrying 12 random nucleotides, a template-switch adaptor labeled each individual cDNA molecule. TCRdb called the 5' RACE reads again in MiXCR, with one record for every CDR3 protein. The data hold about 800,000 distinct CDR3 sequences, with more than 20% observed a single time. The CDR3 loop spans 14 amino acids. Losses at the gene ends were 6 bases for V and 3 bases for J; bases not matched to a gene: 9. The germline V gene encodes CDR1 DFQATT and CDR2 SNEGSKA (reference sequence). A further study also used this sample, focusing on T cells of mothers and their children. That paper notes: M1S, a second-PCR primer, added sample barcodes and 2-4 random nucleotides. Each child gave approximately 2.8 million TCR beta CDR3 reads (each mother, over 8 million).

This clonotype originated in a boy younger than 18 in good health. J is TRBJ2-7 and V is TRBV20-1; TRBD1 matches at 9 bases. Sequencing input: blood. Written as DNA, the CDR3 is TGCAGTGCGACCCAACGGGACAGGGTCTACGAGCAGTACTTC. This gives the protein CSATQRDRVYEQYF.